This T cell receptor beta chain was profiled in a study of T cell responses to AZD1222 COVID-19 vaccine. The V gene's germline CDR1 is MGHDK and CDR2 SYGVNS. The ends lost 4 bases at V and 4 bases at J; junction bases unmatched: 2. The CDR3 is made up of 14 amino acids. Profiling relied on immunoSEQ multiplex PCR, and the TCRdb table lists in-frame clones only, not all of them. The table has 150,000 to 200,000 clones, about 93% seen once. The sequences come from peripheral blood, collected 28 days after the second dose of the MenACWY control vaccine. The receptor was derived from an adult who received the MenACWY meningococcal vaccine as a control. The chain couples TRBV25-1 to TRBJ1-1; 11 positions agree with TRBD1. The CDR3 DNA follows: TGTGCCAGCAGTGGGGACAGGGGGGGCACTGAAGCTTTCTTT. Protein product: CASSGDRGGTEAFF.